This T cell receptor beta chain was identified during a study of cytomegalovirus exposure and HLA in healthy donors. Study information: The 120 validation repertoires and the 666 first-cohort repertoires shared a platform, a later analysis reported. Regarding the study as a whole: The authors enumerated over 150 TCR beta chains as linked to cytomegalovirus. According to reports, the classifier identified cytomegalovirus status with high specificity and sensitivity.

The study drew the donors from its approximately 130-subject validation cohort, separate from the roughly 670-subject first cohort. A word on this clone: The antigen is not known.

The method was immunoSEQ multiplex PCR; TCRdb's version includes in-frame clones alone and lacks a portion of them. Of about 100,000 clones in the sample, nearly 97% were seen once. Material for sequencing was PBMCs. The clonotype was recovered from a young woman in good health and CMV-seronegative.

The CDR3 region is CASSDRDSGNQPQHF. The CDR3 DNA sequence: TGTGCCAGCAGTGACAGGGATTCGGGTAATCAGCCCCAGCATTTT. The gene calls are TRBV6-6 and TRBJ1-5; TRBD1 matches 7 bases. From germline, CDR1 is MNHNY and CDR2 SVGAGI (reference sequence). V dropped 5 bases and J dropped 4; count of bases not matched to a gene: 8. The CDR3 is 15 amino acids.